This TCR beta chain was identified in a study of glioma-infiltrating T cells. Comment on this clonotype: The junction differs from germline at one of its ends, possibly a read error.

TCR alpha and beta CDR3 regions were amplified from RNA using iRepertoire nested multiplex PCR. TCRdb re-derived calls from the multiplex PCR reads in MiXCR, one entry per CDR3 protein. In the table there are 150,000 to 200,000 distinct CDR3 sequences, about 31% of which are singletons. The CDR3 spans 15 residues. Per the germline V gene, CDR1 is MGHRA and CDR2 is YSYEKL. Sequenced input: glioma tissue, nonneoplastic brain tissue, or PBMCs (not recorded which). The receptor was isolated from a human donor with low-grade glioma or glioblastoma, undergoing nonglioma brain surgery, or in good health (not recorded which). This chain connects TRBV4-1 to TRBJ1-4; D call uncertain. This CDR3 reads CSSSQDRRANEKLFF. The CDR3 DNA sequence: TGCTCCAGCAGCCAAGACCGGCGTGCTAATGAAAAACTGTTTTTT.